This is a list of T cell receptor beta chains from one sample in a study of T cells after yellow fever vaccination. TCRdb re-derived calls from the 5' RACE reads in MiXCR, one entry per CDR3 protein. In the table there are approximately 450,000 distinct CDR3 sequences, around 20% of which are singletons. Sequencing was performed on PBMCs, taken before the yellow fever booster vaccination. All receptors derive from a man aged 18 to 35 who received the YFV17D yellow fever vaccine. The CDR3 runs from the conserved cysteine through the conserved F or W. D genes are given only for firm matches. Clone size is shown for a subset of rows, as once, few, many or a class of expanded clone.

J	D	size	V	DNA	CDR3
TRBJ1-2	.	few	TRBV7-2	TGTGCCAGCAGCTTAGCCCTCGAGAGGGGCTACACCTTC	CASSLALERGYTF
TRBJ2-3	.	few	TRBV12-3/TRBV12-4	TGTGCCAGCAGTTTGGTTCGACGGCGGACCGTCACAGATACGCAGTATTTT	CASSLVRRRTVTDTQYF
TRBJ2-2	TRBD2	.	TRBV4-3	TGCGCCAGCAGCCAAAGGCGGGGGGGCACCGGGGAGCTGTTTTTT	CASSQRRGGTGELFF
TRBJ1-1	.	.	TRBV7-3	TGTGCCAGCAGCCTGACAGCGAGGAACACTGAAGCTTTCTTT	CASSLTARNTEAFF
TRBJ2-6	.	.	TRBV7-8	TGTGCCAGCAGCTTAGAACAGATCTCTGGGGCCAACGTCCTGACTTTC	CASSLEQISGANVLTF
TRBJ2-4	.	few	TRBV5-5	TGTGCCAGCAGCCTACGGGAAAACATTCAGTACTTC	CASSLRENIQYF
TRBJ2-1	TRBD2	few	TRBV28	TGTGCCAGCAGCCTACCGGGACTAGCGGGGGGGCCTAGCTACAATGAGCAGTTCTTC	CASSLPGLAGGPSYNEQFF
TRBJ2-7	.	.	TRBV13	TGTGCCAGCAGCTTGCCGGGACCTACCTACGAGCAGTACTTC	CASSLPGPTYEQYF
TRBJ1-2	TRBD1	.	TRBV5-1	TGCGCCAGCAGCTTGGGGACTCCGACAGGGCTGTATAACTATGGCTACACCTTC	CASSLGTPTGLYNYGYTF
TRBJ2-1	.	.	TRBV15	TGTGCCACCAGCAGAGATGGAGGACTCAGACCCGGGGAGCAGTTCTTC	CATSRDGGLRPGEQFF
TRBJ1-1	.	few	TRBV15	TGTGCCACCAGCAGTCCGGGACGGTCGAACACTGAAGCTTTCTTT	CATSSPGRSNTEAFF